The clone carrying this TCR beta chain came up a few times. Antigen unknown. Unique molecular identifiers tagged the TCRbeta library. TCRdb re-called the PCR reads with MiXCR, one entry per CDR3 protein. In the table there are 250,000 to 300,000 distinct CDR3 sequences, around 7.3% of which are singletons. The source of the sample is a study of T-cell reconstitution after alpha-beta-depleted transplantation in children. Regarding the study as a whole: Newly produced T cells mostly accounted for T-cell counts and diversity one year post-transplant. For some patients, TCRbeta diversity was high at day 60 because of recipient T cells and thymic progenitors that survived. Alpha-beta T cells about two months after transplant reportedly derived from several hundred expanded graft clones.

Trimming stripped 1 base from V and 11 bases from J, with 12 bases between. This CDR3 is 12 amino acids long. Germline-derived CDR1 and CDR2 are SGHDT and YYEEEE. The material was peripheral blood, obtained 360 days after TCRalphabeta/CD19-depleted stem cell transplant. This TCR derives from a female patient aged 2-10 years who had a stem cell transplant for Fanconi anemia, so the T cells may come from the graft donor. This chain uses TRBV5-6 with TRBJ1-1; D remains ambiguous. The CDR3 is CASSLPSGEAFF. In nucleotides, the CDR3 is TGTGCCAGCAGCTTGCCATCCGGTGAGGCTTTCTTT.